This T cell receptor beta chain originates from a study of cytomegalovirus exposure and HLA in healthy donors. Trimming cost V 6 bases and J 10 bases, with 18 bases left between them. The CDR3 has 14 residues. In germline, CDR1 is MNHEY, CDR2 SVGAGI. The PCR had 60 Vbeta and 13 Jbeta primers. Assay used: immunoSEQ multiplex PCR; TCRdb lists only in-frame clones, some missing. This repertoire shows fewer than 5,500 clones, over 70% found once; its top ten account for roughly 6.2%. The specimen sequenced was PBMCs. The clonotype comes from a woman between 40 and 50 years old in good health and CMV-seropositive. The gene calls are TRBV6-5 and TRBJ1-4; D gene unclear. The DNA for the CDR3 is TGTGCCAGCAGCTTGGGTCCGCCAGCGGGAAAACTGTTTTTT. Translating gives CASSLGPPAGKLFF.